These 5 T cell receptor beta chains came from one sample sequenced in a study of T cell repertoires in cytomegalovirus infection. TCRdb independently ran MiXCR on the reads; one entry per CDR3 protein. Of around 260,000 distinct CDR3 sequences listed, around 8.7% are singletons. The sequenced sample consisted of PBMCs. The receptors derive from a human donor in good health (CMV status not recorded). Some clones in this sample may be carry-over from other donors' samples.

This clonotype has a count of ten or more. This sequence joins TRBV7-2 and TRBJ2-3, with 8 bases aligning to TRBD1. Per the germline V gene, CDR1 is SGHTA and CDR2 is FQGNSA. The V segment lost 5 bases and the J segment 11 bases; nucleotides outside the gene matches: 12. CDR3 length: 14 residues. This chain's CDR3 is CASSPGQGLVWQYF. The CDR3 DNA reads TGTGCCAGCAGCCCCGGACAGGGCCTCGTTTGGCAGTATTTT.

This clonotype was counted at least ten times. The chain joins TRBV10-3 to TRBJ2-1, with 13 bases fitting TRBD2. Germline CDR1 ENHRY, CDR2 SYGVKD. This CDR3 region has 15 residues. Trimming took 6 bases from V and 7 from J; bases not matched to a gene: 6. CDR3 amino acids: CAISAPTSGGNEQFF. The CDR3 DNA sequence: TGTGCCATCAGCGCTCCGACTAGCGGGGGGAATGAGCAGTTCTTC.

Ten or more counts support this clonotype. The chain uses TRBV25-1 and TRBJ1-1; D not certain. The CDR3 runs 14 residues. CDR1 is MGHDK and CDR2 is SYGVNS in the germline V gene. Between the trimmed V and J ends, which lost 2 bases and 4 bases, there was a span of 11 bases. The CDR3 is CASSEGPLTTEAFF. The CDR3 DNA reads TGTGCCAGCAGTGAAGGACCCTTGACCACTGAAGCTTTCTTT. The full variable domain, its missing parts supplied by reference TRBV25-1 and TRBJ1-1, is EADIYQTPRYLVIGTGKKITLECSQTMGHDKMYWYQQDPGMELHLIHYSYGVNSTEKGDLSSESTVSRIRTEHFPLTLESARPSHTSQYLCASSEGPLTTEAFFGQGTRLTVV.

This clonotype appeared a few times. This chain uses TRBV14 with TRBJ2-7; 10 nucleotides agree with TRBD2. Germline CDR1 reads SGHDN; CDR2 reads FVKESK. With V trimmed by 0 bases and J by 3 bases, 8 bases remained unmatched. This CDR3 region has 17 residues. The CDR3 sequence: CASSQEDLAGVSYEQYF. In nucleotides, the CDR3 is TGTGCCAGCAGCCAAGAAGATCTAGCGGGAGTAAGCTACGAGCAGTACTTC.

This clonotype was found many times. V and J are TRBV7-9 and TRBJ1-1; unclear D gene. This CDR3 is built from 13 residues. Trimming shortened V by 1 base and J by 6 bases, and 9 bases separated the two germline ends. Germline assignment: CDR1 SEHNR and CDR2 FQNEAQ (reference sequence). CDR3 region: CASSLGSRSEAFF. In nucleotides, the CDR3 is TGTGCCAGCAGCTTAGGAAGCAGGTCTGAAGCTTTCTTT.